The 29 T cell receptor beta chains presented below share a single source sample, sequenced in a study of blood T cell repertoires in COVID-19 (TCRdb year 2020). The library was made by the immunoSEQ multiplex PCR assay. What TCRdb holds here is the immuneACCESS table cut down to in-frame rearrangements. Part of the clones is not present; checked against another copy, under half of the missing clones reflect an unresolved V gene, and the others are unexplained. In all, the sample holds approximately 180,000 clones, and around 82% of those were seen once. The ten largest clones capture approximately 9.4% of the sample. The source material was peripheral blood. These receptor sequences come from a woman of 80 years or more with acute or convalescent COVID-19.

The chain joins TRBV6-1 to TRBJ2-1, with 9 bases fitting TRBD2. The CDR3 is made up of 15 amino acids. V gave up 2 bases and J gave up 9 bases; unmatched junction bases: 8. Germline V gene sequence: CDR1 MNHNS, CDR2 SASEGT. The CDR3 here is CASSELRGRAGEQFF. CDR3 bases: TGTGCCAGCAGTGAACTCCGCGGGAGGGCTGGTGAGCAGTTCTTC.

This clone was seen a handful of times. CDR3 sequence reads: CASSARQGVNSPLHF. The CDR3 bases are TGTGCCAGCAGTGCGAGACAGGGAGTTAATTCACCCCTCCACTTT. The chain recombines TRBV2 with TRBJ1-6; the match to TRBD1 covers 7 bases. From germline, CDR1 is SNHLY and CDR2 FYNNEI. The junction had 6 bases not matched to a gene; V was cut back by 4 bases and J by 6 bases. The CDR3 is 15 amino acids.

This clone appeared once. This rearrangement joins TRBV18 to TRBJ1-1, with D possibly TRBD1 on 5 matching bases. CDR3 length: 14 amino acids. Trimming left V 3 bases short and J 1 base short, with 9 bases between. CDR1 KGHSH and CDR2 LQKENI come from the germline V gene. This CDR3 is CASSPTARNTEAFF. The CDR3, as DNA: TGTGCCAGCTCACCGACAGCTAGGAACACTGAAGCTTTCTTT.

CDR3: CASSLAGRYTEAFF. The CDR3 nucleotides are TGTGCCAGCAGCTTAGCCGGGAGATACACTGAAGCTTTCTTT. This rearrangement joins TRBV7-2 to TRBJ1-1; the D is unclear. This CDR3 is 14 amino acids long. Trimming shortened V by 0 bases and J by 3 bases, and 8 bases separated the two germline ends. Germline values: CDR1 SGHTA, CDR2 FQGNSA.

This CDR3 is CASSSEVGTGELFF. The CDR3 DNA sequence: TGTGCCAGCTCATCGGAGGTGGGCACCGGGGAGCTGTTTTTT. V gene TRBV18 combines with J gene TRBJ2-2; a possible D gene is TRBD2 (5 bases). Germline CDR1 reads KGHSH; CDR2 reads LQKENI. The CDR3 extends over 14 amino acids. Deletions cut 5 bases from V and 4 bases from J, with 11 bases between.

V gene TRBV2 combines with J gene TRBJ1-4, with D unresolved. The ends were cut back, 7 bases at V and 8 bases at J, with 8 bases in the middle. The CDR3 consists of 11 residues. The germline gives CDR1 SNHLY, CDR2 FYNNEI. This CDR3 reads CASNRREKLFF. As DNA, the CDR3 is TGTGCCAGCAACCGGAGGGAAAAACTGTTTTTT. The whole variable domain, filled in from reference TRBV2 and TRBJ1-4, reads EPEVTQTPSHQVTQMGQEVILRCVPISNHLYFYWYRQILGQKVEFLVSFYNNEISEKSEIFDDQFSVERPDGSNFTLKIRSTKLEDSAMYFCASNRREKLFFGSGTQLSVL.

The CDR3, as DNA: TGTGCCAGCAGTGGCGACAGGGGGCTGAATTCACCCCTCCACTTT. The encoded protein is CASSGDRGLNSPLHF. The chain carries TRBV25-1 and TRBJ1-6, with TRBD1 matching 10 bases. The junction had 4 bases not matched to a gene; V was cut back by 4 bases and J by 7 bases. The CDR3 extends over 15 amino acids. Per the germline V gene, CDR1 is MGHDK and CDR2 is SYGVNS.

The rearrangement joins TRBV7-9 to TRBJ2-3, with D possibly TRBD2 on 6 matching bases. V was cut by 3 bases and J by 0 bases, with 13 bases left in between. The CDR3 covers 16 residues. The V gene's germline CDR1 is SEHNR and CDR2 FQNEAQ (reference sequence). This CDR3 is CASSFGSGASTDTQYF. The CDR3 DNA sequence: TGTGCCAGCAGCTTCGGTAGCGGTGCTAGCACAGATACGCAGTATTTT.

V usage is TRBV28 and J usage is TRBJ1-4, with 7 bases that match TRBD1. J was trimmed by 5 bases and V by 6 bases; bases with no gene match: 9. The CDR3 has 15 amino acids. Germline values: CDR1 MDHEN, CDR2 SYDVKM. CDR3 protein: CASSSQGVINEKLFF. CDR3 DNA: TGTGCCAGCAGCTCTCAGGGGGTGATCAATGAAAAACTGTTTTTT.

This clone appeared a single time. The chain uses TRBV12-3 or TRBV12-4 and TRBJ2-3; 9 bases map to TRBD2. J was trimmed by 8 bases and V by 6 bases; bases with no gene match: 6. The CDR3 is 13 residues long. CDR3 loop: CASSMTSGSTQYF. DNA of the CDR3: TGTGCCAGCAGCATGACTAGCGGATCTACGCAGTATTTT.

The chain carries TRBV6-1 and TRBJ1-5; D possibly corresponds to TRBD1 (5 bases). Germline CDR1 and CDR2: MNHNS and SASEGT. V lost 3 bases and J lost 0, with 12 bases in between. The CDR3 runs to 16 residues. The CDR3 nucleotides read TGTGCCAGCAGTGAGTTGGGGGGGTATAGCAATCAGCCCCAGCATTTT. Translation gives CASSELGGYSNQPQHF.

This clone was counted once. The rearrangement joins TRBV2 to TRBJ1-4; unclear D gene. The germline V gene has CDR1 SNHLY and CDR2 FYNNEI. The ends were cut back, 7 bases at V and 3 bases at J, with 12 bases in the middle. The CDR3 has 14 amino acids. CDR3 loop: CASNIGRSNEKLFF. CDR3 DNA sequence: TGTGCCAGCAACATAGGGAGGTCTAATGAAAAACTGTTTTTT. Looking up the rest from reference TRBV2 and TRBJ1-4 gives the full variable domain: EPEVTQTPSHQVTQMGQEVILRCVPISNHLYFYWYRQILGQKVEFLVSFYNNEISEKSEIFDDQFSVERPDGSNFTLKIRSTKLEDSAMYFCASNIGRSNEKLFFGSGTQLSVL.

The chain uses TRBV30 and TRBJ1-1, with D tentatively TRBD1 (6 bases). The CDR3 loop spans 15 amino acids. CDR1 and CDR2 from the germline V gene are GTSNPN and SVGIG (reference sequence). V lost 7 bases, J lost 4 bases, and 22 bases lay in between. CDR3 DNA sequence: TGTGCCTTACGGAACAGGGTCGGTTTGGTCACTGAAGCTTTCTTT. As protein: CALRNRVGLVTEAFF. The full variable domain, with the rest looked up from reference TRBV30 and TRBJ1-1, is SQTIHQWPATLVQPVGSPLSLECTVEGTSNPNLYWYRQAAGRGLQLLFYSVGIGQISSEVPQNLSASRPQDRQFILSSKKLLLSDSGFYLCALRNRVGLVTEAFFGQGTRLTVV.

V usage is TRBV5-1 and J usage is TRBJ2-5; 8 positions match TRBD2. The CDR3 has 16 amino acids. Germline V gene sequence: CDR1 SGHRS, CDR2 YFSETQ. V lost 3 bases to trimming and J lost 4 bases; unmatched junction nucleotides: 11. The CDR3 DNA sequence: TGCGCCAGCAGCTCCCCGGGGACTAGGAACCGAGAGACCCAGTACTTC. Translation gives CASSSPGTRNRETQYF.

A word on this clone: At one end, the junction sequence differs from germline, possibly due to a read error. The chain employs TRBV7-2 and TRBJ2-5; 8 nucleotides match TRBD2. Germline-derived CDR1 and CDR2 are SGHTA and FQGNSA. The CDR3 covers 15 residues. In DNA form, the CDR3 reads TGTGCCAGCAGCTTAGGGGCTAGCGGGTGGGAGACCAAGTACTTC. Translation gives CASSLGASGWETKYF.

The chain recombines TRBV14 with TRBJ1-2; the match to TRBD1 covers 9 bases. The CDR3 spans 13 residues. After removal of 4 bases from V and 14 bases from J, the junction contained 11 bases not matched to a gene. Germline V gene sequence: CDR1 SGHDN, CDR2 FVKESK. The CDR3 DNA sequence: TGTGCCAGCAGCCTCCGGGACAGGGTTCCCCTAACCTTC. The encoded protein is CASSLRDRVPLTF.

The rearrangement uses TRBV6-5 and TRBJ1-5; TRBD1 is a possible D gene (6 bases). CDR3 length equals 15 residues. Germline V gene data show CDR1 as MNHEY and CDR2 as SVGAGI. Trimming took off 5 bases at V and 6 bases at J, with 17 bases between the two ends. The CDR3 DNA sequence: TGTGCCAGCAGTCCAAGGGGGGGGGCGCCTCAGCCCCAGCATTTT. The encoded protein is CASSPRGGAPQPQHF.

This chain uses TRBV7-8 with TRBJ1-1, with 8 bases that match TRBD1. From germline, CDR1 is SGHVS and CDR2 FQNEAQ. V shed 4 bases, J shed 2 bases, and the junction held 6 bases outside the gene matches. The CDR3 length is 15 residues. CDR3 nucleotide sequence: TGTGCCAGCAGCTCTCTGGGACAGGCCAACACTGAAGCTTTCTTT. This translates into CASSSLGQANTEAFF.

The rearrangement joins TRBV10-3 to TRBJ1-2; the D is unclear. V gave up 3 bases and J gave up 3 bases, with 11 bases separating them. Germline V CDR1 and CDR2: ENHRY, SYGVKD. The CDR3 covers 14 residues. The CDR3, as DNA: TGTGCCATCAGTGACGATCAGGTATACTATGGCTACACCTTC. Amino acid sequence: CAISDDQVYYGYTF.

The genes are TRBV5-5 and TRBJ2-1; 9 bases match TRBD1. J gave up 6 bases and V 4 bases, and 2 bases lay outside the gene matches. Germline CDR1 SGHKS, CDR2 YYEKEE (reference sequence). This CDR3 is built from 13 residues. CDR3 DNA sequence: TGTGCCAGCAGCGGGACAGGGCCCAATGAGCAGTTCTTC. As protein: CASSGTGPNEQFF.

The chain employs TRBV3-1 (or the pseudogene TRBV3-2) and TRBJ2-3; D perhaps matches TRBD2 (6 bases). V lost 3 bases to trimming and J lost 4 bases, with 11 bases between them. The CDR3 has 14 residues. The germline gives CDR1 LGHDT, CDR2 YNNKEL (reference sequence). For the CDR3, the DNA is TGTGCCAGCAGCCAGCGGGGATCGGCAGATACGCAGTATTTT. Protein: CASSQRGSADTQYF.

The rearrangement uses TRBV29-1 and TRBJ1-2, with no clear D. Trimming removed 3 bases from V and 8 bases from J, with 16 bases in between. CDR3 size: 13 residues. Per the germline V gene, CDR1 is SQVTM and CDR2 is ANQGSEA. The CDR3 loop reads CSVEGRPSGGYTF. DNA for the CDR3: TGCAGCGTTGAGGGCAGACCCTCGGGGGGCTACACCTTC.

The CDR3, as DNA: TGTGCCAGCAGCCCTAGACTAGGCACAGATACGCAGTATTTT. This encodes CASSPRLGTDTQYF. The gene calls are TRBV7-3 and TRBJ2-3; TRBD2 is a possible D gene (6 bases). CDR3 length equals 14 residues. Germline V gives CDR1 SGHTA, CDR2 FQGTGA. V was shortened by 5 bases and J by 1 base, with 10 bases between the two germline ends.

This clone occurred once. The rearrangement uses TRBV30 and TRBJ1-2; 9 bases match TRBD1. Trimming removed 2 bases from V and 5 bases from J; junction bases left unmatched: 6. The CDR3 loop spans 14 amino acids. The V gene's germline CDR1 is GTSNPN and CDR2 SVGIG (reference sequence). CDR3 region: CAWSSRDRAYGYTF. For the CDR3, the DNA is TGTGCCTGGAGTTCCCGGGACAGGGCTTATGGCTACACCTTC.

The rearrangement links TRBV9 to TRBJ2-3; TRBD2 might be the D (5 bases). V was cut by 0 bases and J by 1 base, with 9 bases left in between. The CDR3 runs to 15 residues. Germline CDR1 SGDLS, CDR2 YYNGEE. CDR3 region: CASSVEGRGTDTQYF. CDR3 DNA: TGTGCCAGCAGCGTAGAAGGGAGAGGCACAGATACGCAGTATTTT.

The chain has TRBV15 and TRBJ1-3; no clear D gene. The CDR3 has 15 amino acids. Germline V gene data show CDR1 as LNHNV and CDR2 as YYDKDF (reference sequence). The V and J ends lost 4 bases and 4 bases respectively, with 14 bases between them. The CDR3: CATSKGGSAGNTIYF. As DNA, the CDR3 is TGTGCCACCAGCAAGGGAGGATCGGCAGGAAACACCATATATTTT.

The J gene is TRBJ2-3, the V gene TRBV7-9; 12 bases agree with TRBD1. V shed 1 base, J shed 4 bases, and the junction held 3 bases outside the gene matches. The length of the CDR3 is 16 residues. Germline-derived CDR1 and CDR2 are SEHNR and FQNEAQ (reference sequence). CDR3 bases: TGTGCCAGCAGCTTAGGGGGACAGGGGGCCCCAGATACGCAGTATTTT. This encodes CASSLGGQGAPDTQYF.

This sequence joins TRBV5-1 and TRBJ1-2; TRBD1 aligns across 9 bases. The germline V gene has CDR1 SGHRS and CDR2 YFSETQ. The trim removed 4 bases at V and 4 bases at J, leaving 8 bases unmatched. The length of the CDR3 is 15 residues. The CDR3 DNA sequence: TGCGCCAGCAGCAGATCCGGGACAGGGCTCTATGGCTACACCTTC. Translation gives CASSRSGTGLYGYTF.

This clone was seen only a few times. The genes are TRBV10-1 and TRBJ1-6; D uncertain. CDR1 is WNHNN and CDR2 is SYGVQD in the germline V gene (reference sequence). The CDR3 loop spans 13 amino acids. Trimming left V 6 bases short and J 10 bases short, with 13 bases between. DNA for the CDR3: TGCGCCAGCAGAAGGACTTCCCAATCACCCCTCCACTTT. As protein: CASRRTSQSPLHF.